Given below is one TCR beta chain in context. This sample is drawn from a study of blood T cell repertoires in COVID-19. The germline V gene encodes CDR1 MNHEY and CDR2 SMNVEV (reference sequence). The CDR3 is 16 residues long. The V and J ends lost 4 bases and 3 bases, in that order; junction bases with no gene match: 11. The assay was immunoSEQ multiplex PCR, and TCRdb's table has in-frame clones only and misses some. The sample shows about 50,000 clones, approximately 87% of them seen only once. V is TRBV27 and J is TRBJ1-2; TRBD1 matches 7 bases. The clonotype originates from a human donor in a cohort sampled during active COVID-19. The sequenced sample consisted of peripheral blood. As DNA, the CDR3 is TGTGCCAGCAGTTCTTCTTCCTGGACAGGAGACTATGGCTACACCTTC. Its protein is CASSSSSWTGDYGYTF.